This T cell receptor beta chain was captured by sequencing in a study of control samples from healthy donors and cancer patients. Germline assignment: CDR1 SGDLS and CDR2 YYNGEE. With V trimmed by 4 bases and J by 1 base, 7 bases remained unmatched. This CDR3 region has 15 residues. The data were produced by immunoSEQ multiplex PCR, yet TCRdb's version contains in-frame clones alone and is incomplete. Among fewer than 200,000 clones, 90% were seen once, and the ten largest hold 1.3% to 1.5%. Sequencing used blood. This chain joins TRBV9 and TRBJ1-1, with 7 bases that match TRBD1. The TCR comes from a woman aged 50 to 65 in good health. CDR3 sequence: CASSSWGQTNTEAFF. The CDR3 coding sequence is TGTGCCAGCAGCTCATGGGGACAGACGAACACTGAAGCTTTCTTT.